This T cell receptor beta chain was sequenced during a study of T cell responses to AZD1222 COVID-19 vaccine. Germline CDR1 reads SGHNT; CDR2 reads YYREEE (reference sequence). V lost 0 bases and J 0 bases, leaving 10 bases between the germline ends. The CDR3 sequence is 16 residues long. Second-dose recipients at about 4 or about 12 weeks were treated as one pooled group. Sequencing used immunoSEQ multiplex PCR; TCRdb keeps in-frame clones, though not all of them. The table has about 130,000 clones, more than 85% seen once. The receptor was derived from an adult who received the AZD1222 COVID-19 vaccine. Sequenced here: peripheral blood, sampled 28 days after the second AZD1222 dose. The genes are TRBV5-4 and TRBJ1-3; D may be TRBD1 (6 bases). The CDR3 region is CASSLADRLSGNTIYF. The CDR3 bases are TGTGCCAGCAGCTTGGCCGACAGGCTCTCTGGAAACACCATATATTTT.